This T cell receptor beta chain originates from a study of CD8 T cells in Susac syndrome. The CDR3 length is 16 residues. The germline V gene encodes CDR1 DFQATT and CDR2 SNEGSKA (reference sequence). Germline trimming cut 0 bases from V and 2 bases from J; bases unmatched to any gene: 6. About 0.5 to 1 ug RNA was reverse transcribed with random hexamers. Amplification of the TCR beta CDR3 was carried out by immunoSEQ multiplex PCR, which spanned a total of 54 Vbeta and 13 Jbeta segments. TCRdb re-called the immunoSEQ multiplex PCR reads through MiXCR, storing one row per CDR3 protein. The sample includes approximately 170,000 distinct CDR3 sequences, 80% to 95% seen only once; the top ten take 0.13%.

Sequenced: CD4+ T cells from PBMCs. This chain joins TRBV20-1 and TRBJ2-3, with 9 bases lining up with TRBD2. The receptor comes from a human donor in good health. The CDR3 bases are TGCAGTGCTAGAGAAATGCAGCGGGGGGTCACAGATACGCAGTATTTT. Its translation: CSAREMQRGVTDTQYF.